In this sample, the clone carrying this T cell receptor beta chain turned up a few times. Its target is unknown. V lost 2 bases and J lost 3, with 15 bases in between. The CDR3 spans 15 residues. CDR1 and CDR2 from the germline V gene are SGHKS and YYEKEE (reference sequence). TCRdb recomputed calls from the 5' RACE reads with MiXCR, one row per CDR3 protein. The sample includes about 720,000 distinct CDR3 sequences, 8.5% to 9% seen only once; the top ten take around 0.98%. The data originate from a study of identical twins. Study-wide findings and caveats: Models underpredicted monozygotic twin sharing of out-of-frame TCR alpha.

The same sample was also studied in work on yellow fever vaccine responses in identical twins.

The chain uses TRBV5-5 and TRBJ2-7, with D tentatively TRBD1 or TRBD2 (5 bases each). The sequenced material came from PBMCs. The sequence derives from a woman under 30 in good health. CDR3 residues: CASSFDGASGYEQYF. CDR3 DNA: TGTGCCAGCAGCTTCGACGGGGCGTCGGGCTACGAGCAGTACTTC.